Below, one T cell receptor beta chain is given with its context. The target of this receptor is not known. Base qualities were left out, and no much larger clone turns up one base away. From each donor, a single peripheral blood sample of about 110 mL on average was drawn into heparinised tubes. A BD FACSAria II and a panel including CD45RO, CCR7, CD25, CD127, CD95 and CD27 were used to sort naive, central memory, regulatory and stem cell-like memory CD4+ T cells. Every sorted population had a purity above 98%. Right away, PBMCs were isolated by Lymphoprep density gradient centrifugation and were stained directly, with no culture step. So that batch effects would be minimized, each experiment stained and sorted samples in pairs, pairing one healthy donor with one patient. The data originate from a study of beta chain features in type 1 diabetes (dated by TCRdb to between 2018 and 2020). About the study as a whole: Patients and healthy donors did not differ in mean age, gender distribution, total cell number or subset yield. In the study, recently diagnosed type 1 diabetes patients and matched healthy donors were compared on the TCRB repertoires of their sorted circulating CD4+ T cell subsets. Whereas all 28 donors provided naive and central memory subsets, regulatory and stem cell-like memory subsets were isolated from just 8 patients and about eight healthy donors. A total of about 100,000,000 sorted cells were examined across all samples, and RNA yield correlated strongly with the number of cells per subset. On the study overall, not on this receptor specifically: Because cDNA rather than genomic DNA was sequenced, highly expressing activated cells could have been over-represented, although no difference in activation and CD3 levels was found between groups. A moderate but significant shortening of TCRB CDR3 length was observed in type 1 diabetes patients in all four CD4+ subsets. Shorter templates might be favored by PCR, yet because patient and control samples were amplified and corrected together, any such skew would affect both groups equally. At VDJ recombination sites, patients with type 1 diabetes made fewer insertions and deleted more nucleotides, a pattern implying thymic rearrangement abnormalities. Only small numbers of individuals were included in the HLA sub-analyses, which left unresolved whether HLA type had any influence on TCRB rearrangement. Naive, central memory and regulatory TCRB repertoires appeared to be more alike among patients than among healthy donors.

The CDR3 runs 13 residues from the cysteine to the phenylalanine. Only the CDR3 DNA stays, 39 bases, in frame from base 1. In the germline V gene (reference sequence), CDR1 corresponds to LNHDA and CDR2 to SQIVND. The germline V end is reduced by 6 bases and the J end by 8 bases; junction bases left unmatched: 4. The entire isolated RNA was reverse transcribed using the High Capacity cDNA Reverse Transcription Kit, and thus expressed TCRB transcripts were sequenced. Deep immunoSEQ sequencing was applied to naive, central memory and regulatory T cell samples, giving an average of about 3.7 million total reads per sample. Sorted cells were lysed in RLT buffer and RNA was extracted with DNase-treated RNeasy Micro or Mini kits, depending on cell number. To prevent cross-contamination, each cell subset was processed individually, whereas patient and healthy donor samples were processed jointly. TCRB sequences were amplified from cDNA with the immunoSEQ multiplex PCR, producing 87-bp fragments spanning the CDR3 region. Sequencing of the amplicons was performed on the Illumina HiSeq platform. The original pipeline was this. Synthetic template baselines were used to correct PCR bias computationally, reads within Hamming distance 2 were collapsed, and singletons that could not be merged were discarded. By aligning reads against IMGT, V, D and J genes, CDR3 length, and insertions or deletions at six rearrangement sites were assigned. Clonotype counts were normalized to sorted cell number within each subset before computing true diversity and Gini coefficients with the tcR R package. The overlap coefficient, calculated on TCRB nucleotide sequences, was used to measure repertoire sharing. Out-of-frame TCRB sequences from naive cells were analyzed to stand in for the pre-selection repertoire. TCRdb holds this immuneACCESS table with in-frame rearrangements only. Some clones are missing; in checked studies, unresolved V genes explain under half, and the rest has no known cause. That table supplies the V and J calls and clone size; D and trimming were determined from the DNA. Here the sample has some 230,000 clones; roughly 9.6% occur a single time. Clones ranked in the top ten supply about 0.03% of the sample.

The sample consisted of naive CD4+ T cells from blood. The sample's cell subset or site label, in plain terms: true naive CD4+ T cells. The sequence was obtained from a young woman in good health. Recombination connected TRBV19 to TRBJ1-6; 7 of the junction bases match TRBD1. The CDR3 here reads CASREGADSPLHF. DNA sequence: TGTGCCAGTAGGGAGGGGGCTGATTCACCCCTCCACTTT.